This TCR beta chain is from a study of T cell responses to AZD1222 COVID-19 vaccine. Sequencing used immunoSEQ multiplex PCR; TCRdb keeps in-frame clones, though not all of them. The sample includes over 95,000 clones, around nine tenths of them seen just once. In this sample, this clone turned up a few times. The CDR3 consists of 14 residues. Germline-derived CDR1 and CDR2 are MNHEY and SVGAGI. Trimming left V 6 bases short and J 0 bases short, with 11 bases between. The clonotype comes from an adult who received the AZD1222 COVID-19 vaccine. The chain joins TRBV6-5 to TRBJ1-2; D unresolved. The specimen comprised peripheral blood, sampled 28 days after the second AZD1222 dose. The CDR3 DNA follows: TGTGCCAGCAGCTTACGGGCTACTAACTATGGCTACACCTTC. Protein product: CASSLRATNYGYTF.